The sequence of this T cell receptor (beta chain) was determined in a study of vaccination effects on CD4 cells after COVID-19. Looking at the study overall: Two convalescent patients were sampled 16 days and one week before vaccination.

The protocol was immunoSEQ multiplex PCR, while the TCRdb copy is restricted to in-frame clones and leaves out a portion. The data contain over 20,000 clones, roughly 80% of them singletons. Sequencing followed a ViraFEST assay step that expanded antigen-specific CD4+ T cells with viral peptide pools. It was after more than 8 days of culture that CD4+ T cells were isolated. The person's infection with SARS-CoV-2, confirmed by PCR, took place between March and December 2020. Cultivation was performed at 1.5 million to 2.5 million PBMC per well with roughly 9.1 IU/ml IL-2 and 9.5 to 10 ug/ml peptides added. As concerns this clone: Antigen specificity is unknown.

Unmatched junction bases numbered 4, after V lost 2 bases and J lost 5 bases. Germline lookup yields CDR1 LGHNA and CDR2 YSLEER. This CDR3 has 15 amino acids. This receptor was identified in a human donor who had a prior SARS-CoV-2 infection. The J gene is TRBJ2-3, the V gene TRBV4-3; 10 bases fit TRBD2. Sequences were derived from CD4+ T cells from PBMCs cultured with a peptide pool, sampled before COVID-19 vaccination. CDR3 DNA sequence: TGCGCCAGCAGCCAACTAGCGGGAGTGATAGATACGCAGTATTTT. This sequence encodes CASSQLAGVIDTQYF.